This T cell receptor beta chain is drawn from a study of sequential checkpoint blockade in melanoma. Study-wide background: TCRbeta immunosequencing was performed on DNA from roughly 91 pretreatment melanoma tumor samples.

The junction had 4 bases not matched to a gene; V was cut back by 0 bases and J by 5 bases. This CDR3 has 15 residues. Germline assignment: CDR1 SGDLS and CDR2 YYNGEE. By its share, this clone is medium-sized (0.01 to 0.1%). Sequencing used immunoSEQ multiplex PCR; TCRdb keeps in-frame clones, though not all of them. The sample holds fewer than 9,500 clones, 23% seen once. This sample's treatment: randomized to nivolumab then ipilimumab (arm A) or the reverse (arm B). The clonotype originates from a human donor with melanoma. The genes are TRBV9 and TRBJ2-2; 7 bases line up with TRBD2. The input for sequencing was tumor tissue (inferred from file names), taken from a patient given nivolumab and ipilimumab in sequence. The CDR3 sequence is CASSVGGGATGELFF. Written as DNA, the CDR3 is TGTGCCAGCAGCGTAGGGGGAGGGGCGACCGGGGAGCTGTTTTTT.